This T cell receptor (beta chain) appears in the sequencing data of a study of T cell responses to AZD1222 COVID-19 vaccine. Study information: Analysis merged second doses at about 4 or about 12 weeks.

To note about this clone: What it recognizes is unknown.

Overall study findings and caveats: Variant regions that are unmutated are reportedly the target of nearly half of spike-specific TCRs. All repertoire sampling was performed exclusively after the peak T cell response.

Germline V CDR1 and CDR2: SGHTA, FQGTGA. CDR3 size: 18 residues. Trimming took off 1 base at V and 2 bases at J, with 18 bases between the two ends. Generated by immunoSEQ multiplex PCR, the TCRdb table keeps only in-frame clones and is missing some. This table holds about 150,000 clones, about 87% found once. This chain joins TRBV7-3 and TRBJ2-4, with a possible D match to TRBD2 (6 bases). This sample comprised peripheral blood, obtained on day 0 of AZD1222 vaccination. The TCR originated in an adult in good health. For the CDR3, the DNA is TGTGCCAGCAGCTTAAGCCCAGCCGGGGGTGGGCCCAAAAACATTCAGTACTTC. This codes for CASSLSPAGGGPKNIQYF.